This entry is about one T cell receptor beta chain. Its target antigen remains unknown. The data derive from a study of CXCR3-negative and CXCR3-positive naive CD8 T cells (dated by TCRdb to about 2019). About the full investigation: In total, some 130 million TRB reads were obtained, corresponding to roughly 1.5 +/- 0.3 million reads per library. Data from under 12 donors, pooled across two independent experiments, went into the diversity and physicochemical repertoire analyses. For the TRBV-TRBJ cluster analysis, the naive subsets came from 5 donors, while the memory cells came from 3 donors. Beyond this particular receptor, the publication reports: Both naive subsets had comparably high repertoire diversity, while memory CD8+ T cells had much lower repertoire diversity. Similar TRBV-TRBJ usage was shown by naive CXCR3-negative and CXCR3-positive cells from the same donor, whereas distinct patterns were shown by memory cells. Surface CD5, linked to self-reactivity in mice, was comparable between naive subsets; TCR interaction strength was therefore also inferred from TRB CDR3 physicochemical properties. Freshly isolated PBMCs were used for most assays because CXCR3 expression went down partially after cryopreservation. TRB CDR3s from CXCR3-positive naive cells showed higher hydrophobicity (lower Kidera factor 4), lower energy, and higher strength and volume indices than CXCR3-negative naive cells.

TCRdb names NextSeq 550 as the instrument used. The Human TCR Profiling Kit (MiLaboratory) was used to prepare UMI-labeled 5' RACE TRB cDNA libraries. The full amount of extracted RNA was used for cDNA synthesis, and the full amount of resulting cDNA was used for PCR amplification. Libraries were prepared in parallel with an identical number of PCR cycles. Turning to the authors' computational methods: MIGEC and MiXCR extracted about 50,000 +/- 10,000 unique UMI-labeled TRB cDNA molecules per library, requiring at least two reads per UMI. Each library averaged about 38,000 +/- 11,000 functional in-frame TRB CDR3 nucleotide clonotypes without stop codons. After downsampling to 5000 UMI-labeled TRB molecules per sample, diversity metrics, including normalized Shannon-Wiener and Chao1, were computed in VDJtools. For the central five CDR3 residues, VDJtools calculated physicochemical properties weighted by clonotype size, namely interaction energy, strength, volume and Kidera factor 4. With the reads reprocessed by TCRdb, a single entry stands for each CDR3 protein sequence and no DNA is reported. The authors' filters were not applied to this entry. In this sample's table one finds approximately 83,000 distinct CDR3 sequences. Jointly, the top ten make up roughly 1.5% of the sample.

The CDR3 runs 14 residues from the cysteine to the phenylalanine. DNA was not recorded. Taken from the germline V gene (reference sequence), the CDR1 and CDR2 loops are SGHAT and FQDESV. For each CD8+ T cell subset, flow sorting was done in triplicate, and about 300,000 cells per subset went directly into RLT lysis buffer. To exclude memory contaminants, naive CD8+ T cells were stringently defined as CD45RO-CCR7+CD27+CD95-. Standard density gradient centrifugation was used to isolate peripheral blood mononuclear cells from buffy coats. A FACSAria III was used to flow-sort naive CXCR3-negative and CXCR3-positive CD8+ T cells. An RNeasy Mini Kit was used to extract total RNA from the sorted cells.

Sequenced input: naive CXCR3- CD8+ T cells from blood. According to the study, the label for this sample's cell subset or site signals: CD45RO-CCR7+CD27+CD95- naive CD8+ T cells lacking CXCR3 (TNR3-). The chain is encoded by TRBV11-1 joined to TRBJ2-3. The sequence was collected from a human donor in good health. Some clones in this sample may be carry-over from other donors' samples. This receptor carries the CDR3 CASSSVSAADTQYF.